These 9 T cell receptor beta chains originate from one sample sequenced in a study of tumor-infiltrating lymphocytes in localized non-small cell lung cancer. Some clones are missing from TCRdb's copy, which holds only in-frame ones; the method was immunoSEQ multiplex PCR. The sample includes some 6,000 clones, around 82% of them seen just once. The sample comprised lung tumor tissue. Receptors were obtained from a human donor with non-small cell lung cancer.

This chain joins TRBV7-2 and TRBJ1-6; D is uncertain. V gave up 3 bases and J gave up 0 bases, with 9 bases separating them. The CDR3 runs 16 residues. Germline CDR1 reads SGHTA; CDR2 reads FQGNSA. CDR3 nucleotide sequence: TGTGCCAGCAGCTTCGCAGCAAGCTCCTATAATTCACCCCTCCACTTT. It codes for CASSFAASSYNSPLHF.

The gene calls are TRBV5-1 and TRBJ2-5; 7 bases line up with TRBD2. This CDR3 has 15 amino acids. CDR1 is SGHRS and CDR2 is YFSETQ in the germline V gene. Losses at the gene ends were 4 bases for V and 4 bases for J; bases not matched to a gene: 10. CDR3 in amino acids: CASSGEGAEAETQYF. DNA of the CDR3: TGCGCCAGCAGCGGGGAGGGAGCGGAGGCAGAGACCCAGTACTTC.

CDR3 amino acids: CASSEGNSGNTIYF. For the CDR3, the DNA is TGTGCCAGCAGTGAAGGGAACTCTGGAAACACCATATATTTT. The chain has TRBV6-1 and TRBJ1-3, with no clear D. Germline V gives CDR1 MNHNS, CDR2 SASEGT. CDR3 size: 14 residues. Trimming cost V 1 base and J 0 bases, with 4 bases left between them.

J is TRBJ2-7 and V is TRBV7-9; a possible D gene is TRBD2 (6 bases). The CDR3 consists of 12 residues. The V and J ends lost 7 bases and 5 bases respectively, with 12 bases between them. Germline V gene data show CDR1 as SEHNR and CDR2 as FQNEAQ (reference sequence). CDR3 sequence: CASTRTGDEQYF. The CDR3 nucleotides are TGTGCCAGCACCCGAACGGGAGACGAGCAGTACTTC.

This clone was counted between two and nine times. The chain recombines TRBV10-1 with TRBJ1-6; D is uncertain. Germline-derived CDR1 and CDR2 are WNHNN and SYGVQD (reference sequence). CDR3 length: 13 residues. V was cut by 7 bases and J by 7 bases, with 11 bases left in between. CDR3 amino acids: CASTRLTNSPLHF. As DNA, the CDR3 is TGCGCCAGCACCCGGCTAACCAATTCACCCCTCCACTTT.

The V and J genes are TRBV6-5 and TRBJ1-5; D is ambiguous. Trimming took off 6 bases at V and 4 bases at J, with 16 bases between the two ends. The CDR3 spans 15 residues. CDR1 and CDR2 from the germline V gene are MNHEY and SVGAGI. The CDR3 DNA reads TGTGCCAGCAGCCCCCGCGGATTAGCGAATCAGCCCCAGCATTTT. This encodes CASSPRGLANQPQHF.

The chain is built from TRBV11-2 and TRBJ2-6, with D tentatively TRBD1 (6 bases). CDR1 is SGHAT and CDR2 is FQNNGV in the germline V gene. The CDR3 contains 17 residues. V dropped 1 base and J dropped 4 bases, with 14 bases sitting between them. The CDR3 bases are TGTGCCAGCAGCTTAGTGCCCCCTCAGGGGGGGGCCAACGTCCTGACTTTC. Its protein product is CASSLVPPQGGANVLTF.

This chain connects TRBV7-9 to TRBJ1-1, with a possible D match to TRBD1 (5 bases). V was clipped by 5 bases and J by 11 bases, with 18 bases between them. This CDR3 is 13 amino acids long. Germline loops: CDR1 SEHNR, CDR2 FQNEAQ (reference sequence). As DNA, the CDR3 is TGTGCCAGCAGCCCCTCGGGACCTACGGTGGCTTTCTTT. The encoded protein is CASSPSGPTVAFF.

The chain has TRBV10-2 and TRBJ1-2; TRBD1 is a possible D gene (6 bases). The V end lost 11 bases, the J end lost 2 bases, and 12 bases lay between the germline ends. Germline V lookup: CDR1 WSHSY, CDR2 SAAADI. CDR3 size: 12 residues. This CDR3 reads CAVRTENYGYTF. CDR3 nucleotides: TGCGCCGTCCGGACAGAGAACTATGGCTACACCTTC.